What follows are 19 T cell receptor beta chains derived from one specimen sequenced in a study of cytomegalovirus exposure and HLA in healthy donors. In the PCR, 60 Vbeta and 13 Jbeta primers were used. TCRdb keeps only in-frame clones here, not all; method: immunoSEQ multiplex PCR. The table has about 140,000 clones, about three quarters seen once. Material for sequencing was PBMCs. The receptors come from a man aged 25 to 45 in good health and CMV-seropositive.

The chain employs TRBV11-3 and TRBJ2-3; no firm D call. V lost 5 bases, J lost 5 bases, and 5 bases lay in between. Per germline, CDR1 SGHNT and CDR2 YENEEA. The CDR3 consists of 11 residues. The CDR3 sequence: CASSEKDTQYF. The CDR3 DNA sequence: TGTGCCAGCAGCGAGAAAGATACGCAGTATTTT.

As to this clone: In the same sample, other DNA sequences code for this CDR3. The genes are TRBV28 and TRBJ2-2; D remains ambiguous. CDR3 length equals 14 residues. V lost 6 bases to trimming and J lost 1 base, with 9 bases between them. Germline CDR1 MDHEN, CDR2 SYDVKM. The CDR3 loop reads CASSPNRNTGELFF. CDR3 nucleotide sequence: TGTGCCAGCAGCCCAAACAGGAACACCGGGGAGCTGTTTTTT.

This chain joins TRBV6-5 and TRBJ2-7; 9 nucleotides align to TRBD2. This CDR3 has 15 residues. Germline loops: CDR1 MNHEY, CDR2 SVGAGI. J gave up 3 bases and V 0 bases, and 3 bases lay outside the gene matches. The CDR3 DNA sequence: TGTGCCAGCAGTTACTCGACTAGCGGTCTCTACGAGCAGTACTTC. Protein product: CASSYSTSGLYEQYF.

The V and J genes are TRBV7-3 and TRBJ2-1; D might be TRBD2 (6 bases). The germline CDR1 and CDR2 sequences are SGHTA and FQGTGA. The V and J ends lost 3 bases and 5 bases respectively, with 23 bases between them. This CDR3 comprises 18 residues. The CDR3 protein is CASSFNGGSVTTHNEQFF. The CDR3 DNA reads as TGTGCCAGCAGCTTCAATGGGGGGTCGGTCACTACTCACAATGAGCAGTTCTTC.

This clone came up a few times. The gene calls are TRBV6-5 and TRBJ1-1; D remains ambiguous. Germline assignment: CDR1 MNHEY and CDR2 SVGAGI. V was shortened by 11 bases and J by 5 bases, with 18 bases between the two germline ends. This CDR3 spans 13 amino acids. The CDR3 DNA follows: TGTGCCGGCCAGAGCGGGGAGGGAACTGAAGCTTTCTTT. Translating it yields CAGQSGEGTEAFF.

CDR3 in amino acids: CASSLIFGYEQYF. The DNA for the CDR3 is TGTGCCAGCAGCTTGATATTCGGCTACGAGCAGTACTTC. V is TRBV5-6 and J is TRBJ2-7; D not resolved. V lost 1 base and J 3 bases, leaving 8 bases between the germline ends. The CDR3 has 13 residues. Germline-derived CDR1 and CDR2 are SGHDT and YYEEEE.

The DNA for the CDR3 is TGTGCCAGCTCACCACTGGCGGGAGCGGAAGAGACCCAGTACTTC. It encodes CASSPLAGAEETQYF. The chain employs TRBV18 and TRBJ2-5, with 7 bases aligning to TRBD2. J gave up 3 bases and V 1 base, and 5 bases lay outside the gene matches. This CDR3 region has 15 residues. Germline lookup yields CDR1 KGHSH and CDR2 LQKENI.

Remarks on this clone: Other nucleotide sequences from this sample produce the same CDR3. The chain joins TRBV5-4 to TRBJ1-1, with D perhaps matching TRBD1 (5 bases). With 0 bases removed from V and 1 base from J, the gap between germline ends came to 7 bases. This CDR3 is 14 amino acids long. CDR1 SGHNT and CDR2 YYREEE come from the germline V gene (reference sequence). CDR3 DNA sequence: TGTGCCAGCAGCTTGGCCGGGGGGAACACTGAAGCTTTCTTT. Its translation is CASSLAGGNTEAFF.

This clone appeared a few times. This chain uses TRBV7-3 with TRBJ2-3, with 8 bases lining up with TRBD2. Trimming at V came to 5 bases and at J to 3 bases, leaving 7 bases not matched to a gene. CDR3 length: 15 residues. Per the germline V gene, CDR1 is SGHTA and CDR2 is FQGTGA. The CDR3 protein is CASSPTSGRTDTQYF. The CDR3 coding sequence is TGTGCCAGCAGCCCCACCAGCGGGAGAACAGATACGCAGTATTTT.

This clone was picked up a small number of times. The chain combines TRBV5-1 with TRBJ2-7; the match to TRBD2 covers 11 bases. V dropped 4 bases and J dropped 0; count of bases not matched to a gene: 12. Per the germline V gene, CDR1 is SGHRS and CDR2 is YFSETQ. The CDR3 length is 18 residues. This CDR3 reads CASSPGLAGLRDSYEQYF. The CDR3 DNA reads TGCGCCAGCAGCCCAGGACTAGCGGGTCTTCGGGACTCCTACGAGCAGTACTTC.

This clone was observed a few times. This chain joins TRBV5-1 and TRBJ1-1; 8 bases line up with TRBD1. The CDR3 covers 15 residues. Germline V lookup: CDR1 SGHRS, CDR2 YFSETQ. Trimming took 4 bases from V and 4 from J; bases not matched to a gene: 9. CDR3: CASSGQGAGPTEAFF. In DNA form, the CDR3 reads TGCGCCAGCAGCGGGCAGGGGGCTGGACCCACTGAAGCTTTCTTT.

This rearrangement joins TRBV28 to TRBJ2-1; D unresolved. This CDR3 has 14 amino acids. The V and J ends lost 10 bases and 4 bases respectively, with 17 bases between them. Germline values: CDR1 MDHEN, CDR2 SYDVKM. CDR3 DNA: TGTGCCACCTACAGCCCTTCAGCATACAATGAGCAGTTCTTC. Its translation: CATYSPSAYNEQFF.

This clone occurred once. Other DNA variants within this sample encode the same CDR3. V gene TRBV7-2 combines with J gene TRBJ2-7, with TRBD1 as a possible D gene (6 bases). CDR3 length equals 15 residues. The V end lost 0 bases, the J end lost 1 base, and 10 bases lay between the germline ends. From germline, CDR1 is SGHTA and CDR2 FQGNSA. CDR3 sequence: CASSLASGDSYEQYF. Here the CDR3 DNA reads TGTGCCAGCAGCTTAGCGTCAGGGGATTCCTACGAGCAGTACTTC.

The chain combines TRBV5-6 with TRBJ2-7; D gene uncertain. This CDR3 is built from 13 residues. Germline V gene data show CDR1 as SGHDT and CDR2 as YYEEEE. Between the trimmed V and J ends, which lost 4 bases and 2 bases, there was a span of 10 bases. The CDR3 protein is CASSPNQPYEQYF. The CDR3 DNA sequence: TGTGCCAGCAGCCCTAACCAACCCTACGAGCAGTACTTC. Full variable domain (rest looked up from reference TRBV5-6 and TRBJ2-7): DAGVTQSPTHLIKTRGQQVTLRCSPKSGHDTVSWYQQALGQGPQFIFQYYEEEERQRGNFPDRFSGHQFPNYSSELNVNALLLGDSALYLCASSPNQPYEQYFGPGTRLTVT.

The V gene is TRBV4-1, the J gene TRBJ2-7, with 8 bases fitting TRBD1. Unmatched junction bases numbered 6, after V lost 3 bases and J lost 5 bases. There are 14 residues in the CDR3. Germline V lookup: CDR1 MGHRA, CDR2 YSYEKL. This CDR3 reads CASSQPQGANEQYF. The CDR3, as DNA: TGCGCCAGCAGCCAGCCGCAGGGGGCCAACGAGCAGTACTTC.

The chain carries TRBV7-2 and TRBJ2-3; TRBD2 aligns across 8 bases. The trim removed 5 bases at V and 4 bases at J, leaving 8 bases unmatched. This CDR3 has 15 residues. CDR1 and CDR2 (germline): SGHTA, FQGNSA. The CDR3 sequence: CASSREAGEADTQYF. For the CDR3, the DNA is TGTGCCAGCAGCCGAGAAGCGGGAGAGGCAGATACGCAGTATTTT.

The genes are TRBV6-5 and TRBJ2-7, with 13 bases lining up with TRBD2. V dropped 2 bases and J dropped 4; count of bases not matched to a gene: 5. Germline lookup yields CDR1 MNHEY and CDR2 SVGAGI. This CDR3 has 16 amino acids. The chain's CDR3 is CASSYGLAGALYEQYF. DNA of the CDR3: TGTGCCAGCAGTTACGGACTAGCGGGAGCTCTATACGAGCAGTACTTC.

The V and J genes are TRBV6-6 and TRBJ2-3, with D hard to call. The CDR3 has 14 residues. V lost 2 bases and J lost 2, with 8 bases in between. CDR1 is MNHNY, CDR2 SVGAGI, per germline (reference sequence). CDR3 amino acids: CASSYQVHTDTQYF. In nucleotides, the CDR3 is TGTGCCAGCAGTTACCAGGTCCACACAGATACGCAGTATTTT.

V is TRBV28 and J is TRBJ2-2; D is unresolved. This CDR3 region has 12 residues. With 5 bases removed from V and 3 bases from J, the gap between germline ends came to 4 bases. The V gene's germline CDR1 is MDHEN and CDR2 SYDVKM. Written as DNA, the CDR3 is TGTGCCAGCAGTCCATACACCGGGGAGCTGTTTTTT. Translated: CASSPYTGELFF.